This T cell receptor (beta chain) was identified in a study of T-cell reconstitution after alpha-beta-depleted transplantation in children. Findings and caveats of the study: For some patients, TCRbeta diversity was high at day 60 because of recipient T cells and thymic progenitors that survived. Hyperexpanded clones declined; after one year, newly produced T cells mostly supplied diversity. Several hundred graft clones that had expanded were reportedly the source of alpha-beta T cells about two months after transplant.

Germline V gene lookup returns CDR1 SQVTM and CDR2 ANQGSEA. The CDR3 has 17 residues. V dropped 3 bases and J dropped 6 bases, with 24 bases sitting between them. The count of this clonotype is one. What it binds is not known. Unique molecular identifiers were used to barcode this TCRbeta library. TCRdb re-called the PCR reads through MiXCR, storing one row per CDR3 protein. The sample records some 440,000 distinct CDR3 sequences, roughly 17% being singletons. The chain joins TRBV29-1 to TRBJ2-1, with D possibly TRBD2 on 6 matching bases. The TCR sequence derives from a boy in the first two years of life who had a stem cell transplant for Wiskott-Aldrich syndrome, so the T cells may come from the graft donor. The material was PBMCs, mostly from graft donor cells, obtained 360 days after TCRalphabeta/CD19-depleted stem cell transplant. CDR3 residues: CSVEGTTSDLRGNEQFF. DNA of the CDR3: TGCAGCGTTGAGGGGACGACTAGTGACCTAAGGGGCAATGAGCAGTTCTTC.